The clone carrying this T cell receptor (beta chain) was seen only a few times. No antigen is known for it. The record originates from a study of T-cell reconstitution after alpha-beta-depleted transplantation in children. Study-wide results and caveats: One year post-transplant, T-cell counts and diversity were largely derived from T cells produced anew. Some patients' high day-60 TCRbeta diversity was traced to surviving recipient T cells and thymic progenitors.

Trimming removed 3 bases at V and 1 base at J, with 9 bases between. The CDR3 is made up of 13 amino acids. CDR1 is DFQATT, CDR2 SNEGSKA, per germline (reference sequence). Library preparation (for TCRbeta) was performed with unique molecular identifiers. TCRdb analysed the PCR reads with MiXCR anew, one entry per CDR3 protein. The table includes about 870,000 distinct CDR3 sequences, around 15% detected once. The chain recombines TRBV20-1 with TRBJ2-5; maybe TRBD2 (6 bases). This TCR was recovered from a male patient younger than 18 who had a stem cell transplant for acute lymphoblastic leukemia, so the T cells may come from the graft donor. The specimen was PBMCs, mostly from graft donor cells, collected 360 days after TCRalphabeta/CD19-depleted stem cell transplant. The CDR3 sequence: CSAREGGQETQYF. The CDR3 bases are TGCAGTGCTAGGGAGGGCGGCCAAGAGACCCAGTACTTC.